The 8 T cell receptor beta chains presented below share a single source sample, sequenced in a study of regulatory T cells in long-lasting Graves disease. The time point here: persistent/refractory GD, antithyroid drugs over 5 years with positive TRAb. The TCR library was made from RNA extracted from PBMCs. Through Arm-PCR of CDR3 regions and iRepertoire HTBI primers, TCR beta libraries were built. Each CDR3 protein is one row after TCRdb ran MiXCR on the multiplex PCR reads. The data show a few hundred thousand distinct CDR3 sequences, under 25% seen once. The specimen comprised peripheral blood mononuclear cells (PBMCs), sampled when the disease was refractory, from a patient treated with antithyroid drugs. These receptors all stem from a female donor with Graves disease.

In its sample, this clonotype was seen many times. V gene TRBV28 combines with J gene TRBJ2-1, with 8 bases that match TRBD1. Unmatched junction bases numbered 11, after V lost 4 bases and J lost 15 bases. Germline-derived CDR1 and CDR2 are MDHEN and SYDVKM. The CDR3 sequence is 13 residues long. The CDR3 loop reads CASSSADRERTFF. The DNA of the CDR3 is TGTGCCAGCAGTTCCGCGGACAGGGAAAGAACGTTCTTC.

The chain joins TRBV5-8 to TRBJ1-6; no clear D. This CDR3 has 12 amino acids. CDR1 is SGHTS and CDR2 is YDEGEE in the germline V gene. Trimming removed 4 bases from V and 12 bases from J, with 11 bases in between. The CDR3 is CASSPDLRPLHF. In DNA, the CDR3 is TGTGCCAGCAGCCCGGACCTCCGACCCCTCCACTTT.

In its sample, this clonotype was seen once. The gene calls are TRBV10-3 and TRBJ2-7; D gene ambiguous. V was cut by 8 bases and J by 0 bases, with 11 bases left in between. The CDR3 is made up of 13 amino acids. Germline V CDR1 and CDR2: ENHRY, SYGVKD. CDR3 protein: CAIGSLRSYEQYF. CDR3 DNA: TGTGCCATCGGGTCCCTCCGCTCCTACGAGCAGTACTTC.

The chain employs TRBV20-1 and TRBJ2-3, with TRBD2 identical over 7 bases. V shed 4 bases and J 6 bases; nucleotides not matched to a gene: 7. The CDR3 runs to 13 residues. Germline lookup yields CDR1 DFQATT and CDR2 SNEGSKA (reference sequence). The CDR3 spells CSAIAGAGDTQYF. Here the CDR3 DNA reads TGCAGTGCTATTGCGGGAGCGGGCGATACGCAGTATTTT.

In this sample, this clonotype turned up a few times. The J gene is TRBJ2-2, the V gene TRBV5-4; 13 bases are a match to TRBD2. The CDR3 is made up of 14 amino acids. The V segment lost 5 bases and the J segment 8 bases; nucleotides outside the gene matches: 3. Germline-derived CDR1 and CDR2 are SGHNT and YYREEE (reference sequence). CDR3 in amino acids: CASRLAGGPGELFF. The CDR3 DNA is TGTGCCAGCAGACTAGCGGGAGGGCCTGGGGAGCTGTTTTTT.

This clonotype was counted at least ten times. The CDR3 spells CASSPGAGNQPQHF. Written as DNA, the CDR3 is TGTGCCAGCAGCCCAGGGGCGGGGAATCAGCCCCAGCATTTT. This chain joins TRBV27 and TRBJ1-5; D perhaps matches TRBD1 (6 bases). With 6 bases removed from V and 4 bases from J, the gap between germline ends came to 13 bases. CDR1 and CDR2 from the germline V gene are MNHEY and SMNVEV (reference sequence). CDR3 size: 14 residues.

The genes are TRBV29-1 and TRBJ1-2; TRBD1 matches 8 bases. The CDR3 covers 13 residues. The V gene end was trimmed by 5 bases and the J gene end by 3 bases; junction bases not matched to a gene: 5. Germline V gene lookup returns CDR1 SQVTM and CDR2 ANQGSEA. DNA for the CDR3: TGCAGCGTTAACCCGGGACAGGACTATGGCTACACCTTC. It codes for CSVNPGQDYGYTF.

Turning to this clonotype: An end of the junction differs from the germline gene, which may be a read error. The chain has TRBV28 and TRBJ1-4; D is ambiguous. Germline V lookup: CDR1 MDHEN, CDR2 SYDVKM. This CDR3 is built from 14 residues. Here the CDR3 DNA reads TGTGCCAGCAGTCCCGACACTTATAATGAAAAACTGTCTTTT. Its protein is CASSPDTYNEKLSF.